The TCR beta chain under discussion was sequenced for a study of T cell repertoires in cytomegalovirus infection. Findings of the study overall: HLA-C-restricted CMV clonotypes gave the most frequent clonotype in two of eight donors. Cumulative public TCR beta family frequency identified CMV carriers with the relevant HLA.

To note about this clonotype: What it binds is unknown. The conserved phenylalanine or tryptophan normally closing the CDR3 is absent here, so this likely arose from a read error.

One entry per CDR3 protein, called by TCRdb with MiXCR from the reads. Among 150,000 to 180,000 distinct CDR3 sequences, 23% were seen once, and the ten largest hold approximately 10%. The sequence was collected from a human donor in good health (CMV status not recorded). Some clones in this sample may be carry-over from other donors' samples. Material: PBMCs.

The CDR3 loop reads CSAPTGTGTYEQYY. Here the CDR3 DNA reads TGCAGTGCCCCCACCGGGACAGGGACCTACGAGCAGTACTAC. The chain joins TRBV20-1 to TRBJ2-7; TRBD1 aligns across 9 bases. Trimming cost V 6 bases and J 2 bases; bases outside gene matches: 8. This CDR3 is 14 amino acids long. Germline V CDR1 and CDR2: DFQATT, SNEGSKA (reference sequence).